This T cell receptor (beta chain) derives from a study of PD-1 blockade in classical Hodgkin lymphoma. Study details: Nivolumab dosed at 3 mg/kg went to patients intravenously every 2 weeks.

Overall study results and limits: Diversity in CD4+ TCRs, unlike that measured in CD8+ TCRs, had risen significantly by C4D1. A reduction in baseline TCR diversity was reportedly seen in newly diagnosed patients relative to healthy donors.

Some clones are missing from TCRdb's copy, which holds only in-frame ones; the method was immunoSEQ multiplex PCR. The sample holds some 86,000 clones; 90% are singletons and the top ten take approximately 2.9%. Time point described: cycle 4 day 1 (C4D1), after less than 7 weeks of nivolumab. Relapse after autologous stem cell transplantation occurred in every patient, and brentuximab vedotin exposure varied. About this clone itself: The antigen remains unidentified.

The clonotype comes from a human donor with classical Hodgkin lymphoma. Sequencing used peripheral blood mononuclear cells (PBMCs), obtained before the fourth cycle of nivolumab.

Written as DNA, the CDR3 is TGTGCCTGGAGTGTACAGACAGGGATTCAGCCCCAGCATTTT. This sequence encodes CAWSVQTGIQPQHF. The V call is TRBV30, the J call TRBJ1-5, with 7 bases that match TRBD1. Germline loops: CDR1 GTSNPN, CDR2 SVGIG (reference sequence). V was clipped by 0 bases and J by 6 bases; unmatched bases: 5. The CDR3 has 14 amino acids.